This entry concerns a single T cell receptor (beta chain). This entry is derived from a study of technical replicates of blood from a few donors. Germline V gives CDR1 SGHRS, CDR2 YFSETQ. Trimming shortened V by 4 bases and J by 1 base, and 11 bases separated the two germline ends. The CDR3 loop spans 14 amino acids. Clones were sequenced by immunoSEQ multiplex PCR, and TCRdb holds only the in-frame ones, with some missing. The sample holds 87,000 or so clones, approximately 95% seen once. The chain carries TRBV5-1 and TRBJ2-5; D call uncertain. Sequenced input: T cells isolated from PBMCs. This clonotype was sampled from a human donor in good health. In nucleotides, the CDR3 is TGCGCCAGCAGCGCTTCGACGGGCCAAGAGACCCAGTACTTC. This sequence encodes CASSASTGQETQYF.